This T cell receptor beta chain was identified during a study of shared clonotypes between healthy human individuals. The data were produced by immunoSEQ multiplex PCR, yet TCRdb's version contains in-frame clones alone and is incomplete. The table shows under 200,000 clones, with 85% to 95% occurring only once. Trimming stripped 4 bases from V and 5 bases from J, with 9 bases between. The CDR3 loop spans 12 amino acids. Germline CDR1 SGHNT, CDR2 YYREEE (reference sequence). This chain uses TRBV5-4 with TRBJ1-1; D gene uncertain. The TCR comes from a woman aged 30 to 39 in good health. Sequenced sample: naive CD4+ T cells sorted from blood. Noted subset: CD45RA+ positively selected. The DNA for the CDR3 is TGTGCCAGCAGCCCGGGTCCTACTGAAGCTTTCTTT. As protein: CASSPGPTEAFF. The whole variable domain, remainder taken from reference TRBV5-4 and TRBJ1-1, is ETGVTQSPTHLIKTRGQQVTLRCSSQSGHNTVSWYQQALGQGPQFIFQYYREEENGRGNFPPRFSGLQFPNYSSELNVNALELDDSALYLCASSPGPTEAFFGQGTRLTVV.